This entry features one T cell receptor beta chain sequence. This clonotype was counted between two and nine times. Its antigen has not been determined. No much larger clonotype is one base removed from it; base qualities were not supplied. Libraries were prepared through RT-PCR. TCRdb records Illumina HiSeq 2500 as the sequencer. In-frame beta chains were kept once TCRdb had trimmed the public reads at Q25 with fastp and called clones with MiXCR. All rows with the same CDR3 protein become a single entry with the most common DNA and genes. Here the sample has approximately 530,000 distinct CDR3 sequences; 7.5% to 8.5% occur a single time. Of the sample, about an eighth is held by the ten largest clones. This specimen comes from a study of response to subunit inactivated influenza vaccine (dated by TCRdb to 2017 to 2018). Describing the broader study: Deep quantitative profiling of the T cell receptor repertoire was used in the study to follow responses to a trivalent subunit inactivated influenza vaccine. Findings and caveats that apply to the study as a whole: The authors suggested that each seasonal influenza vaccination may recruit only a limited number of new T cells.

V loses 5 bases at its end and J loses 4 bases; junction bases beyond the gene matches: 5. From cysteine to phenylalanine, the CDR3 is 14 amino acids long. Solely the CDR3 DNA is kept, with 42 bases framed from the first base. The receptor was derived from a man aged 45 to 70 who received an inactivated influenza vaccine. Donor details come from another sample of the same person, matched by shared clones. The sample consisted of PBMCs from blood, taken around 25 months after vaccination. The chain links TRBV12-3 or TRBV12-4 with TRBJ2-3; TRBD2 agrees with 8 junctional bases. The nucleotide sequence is TGTGCCAGCAGTCCTCGGGAGGGGCCAGATACGCAGTATTTT. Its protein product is CASSPREGPDTQYF.